One T cell receptor beta chain is described in this entry. After removal of 2 bases from V and 10 bases from J, the junction contained 9 bases not matched to a gene. Germline-derived CDR1 and CDR2 are DFQATT and SNEGSKA (reference sequence). This CDR3 has 15 residues. These data are taken from a study of T-cell reconstitution after alpha-beta-depleted transplantation in children. The authors prepared the TCRbeta library with unique molecular identifiers. MiXCR, run by TCRdb on the PCR reads, gives a single entry per CDR3 protein. The data show around 250,000 distinct CDR3 sequences, roughly 26% seen once.

The sample here was PBMCs, taken before TCRalphabeta/CD19-depleted stem cell transplant. The source is a girl aged 2 to 9 with Fanconi anemia, due to receive a stem cell transplant. V usage is TRBV20-1 and J usage is TRBJ2-1; TRBD2 matches 12 bases. The DNA of the CDR3 is TGCAGTGCTAGACGGCTAGCGGGAGGGCCGGGGGAGCAGTTCTTC. Protein sequence: CSARRLAGGPGEQFF.